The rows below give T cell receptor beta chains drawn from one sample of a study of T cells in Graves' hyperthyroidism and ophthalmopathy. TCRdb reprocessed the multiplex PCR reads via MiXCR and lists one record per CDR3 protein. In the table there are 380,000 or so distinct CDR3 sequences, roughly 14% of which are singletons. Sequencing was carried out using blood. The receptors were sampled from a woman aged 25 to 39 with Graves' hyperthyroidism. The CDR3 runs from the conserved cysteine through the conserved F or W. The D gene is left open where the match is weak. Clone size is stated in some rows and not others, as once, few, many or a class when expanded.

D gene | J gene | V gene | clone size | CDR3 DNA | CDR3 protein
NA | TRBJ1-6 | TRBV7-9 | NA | TGTGCCAGCAGCTTAGTGCTGGCGCAGAATTCACCCCTCCACTTT | CASSLVLAQNSPLHF
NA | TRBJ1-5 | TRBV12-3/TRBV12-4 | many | TGTGCCAGCAGCCCGGCGTGGGATCAGCCCCAGCATTTT | CASSPAWDQPQHF
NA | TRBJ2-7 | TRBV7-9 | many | TGTGCCAGCAGCCGAACTACCAATGGGGACTCCTACGAGCAGTACTTC | CASSRTTNGDSYEQYF
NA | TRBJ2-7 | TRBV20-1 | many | TGCAGTGCTCTTTCCCGTGGGGCCTACGAGCAGTACTTC | CSALSRGAYEQYF
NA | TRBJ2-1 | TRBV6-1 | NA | TGTGCCAGCACTCCACGGAAGGGGACCTACAATGAGCAGTTCTTC | CASTPRKGTYNEQFF
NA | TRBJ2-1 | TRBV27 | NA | TGTGCCAGCAGTTCCAGGGAGTCTGAGCAGTTCTTC | CASSSRESEQFF
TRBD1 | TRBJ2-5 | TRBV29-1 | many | TGCAGCGATGAAGCAGGGGGCGCGCAGGAGACCCAGTACTTC | CSDEAGGAQETQYF
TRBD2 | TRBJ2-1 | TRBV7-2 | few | TGTGCCAGCAGCAACAAGGGACTAGCGGGACCCAGCTCCTACAATGAGCAGTTCTTC | CASSNKGLAGPSSYNEQFF
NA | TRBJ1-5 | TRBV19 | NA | TGTGCCAGTAGTATCCTGGCGGGACGGCGGGTTAGCAATCAGCCCCAGCATTTT | CASSILAGRRVSNQPQHF
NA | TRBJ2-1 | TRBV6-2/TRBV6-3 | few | TGTGCCAGCACCCAAATGGAAGTACACGAGCAGTTCTTC | CASTQMEVHEQFF
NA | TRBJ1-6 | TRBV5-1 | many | TGCGCCAGCAGCACCCAACAGGTCGGGATTTCACCCCTCCACTTT | CASSTQQVGISPLHF
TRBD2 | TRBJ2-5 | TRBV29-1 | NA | TGCAGCGTTGTGACCGGGACTAGCGGGATGAGAGAGACCCAGTACTTC | CSVVTGTSGMRETQYF
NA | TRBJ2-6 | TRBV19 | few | TGTGCCAGTAGTATCTCTCCTGCTGGGGCCAACGTCCTGACTTTC | CASSISPAGANVLTF
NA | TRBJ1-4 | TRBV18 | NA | TGTGCCAGCTCACAACAGGGAGCAACTAATGAAAAACTGTTTTTT | CASSQQGATNEKLFF
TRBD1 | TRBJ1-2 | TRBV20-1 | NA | TGCAGTGCCAACCCACCGGGACAGGGCCACTATGGCTACACCTTC | CSANPPGQGHYGYTF
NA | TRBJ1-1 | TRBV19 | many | TGTGCCAGTAGCCCCGGGACTACCACTGAAGCTTTCTTT | CASSPGTTTEAFF
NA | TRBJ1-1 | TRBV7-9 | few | TGTGCCAGCAGCTTAGTTACATTGGGGGAAGCTTTCTTT | CASSLVTLGEAFF
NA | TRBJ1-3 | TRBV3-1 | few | TGTGCCAGCAGCCAAGATACAGTCTCTGGAAACACCATATATTTT | CASSQDTVSGNTIYF
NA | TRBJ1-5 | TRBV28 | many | TGTGCCAGCACCCTAAGCGGGGGCAATCAGCCCCAGCATTTT | CASTLSGGNQPQHF
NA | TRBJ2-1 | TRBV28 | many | TGTGCCAGCAGACGACTAGTTGGGGCCTACAATGAGCAGTTCTTC | CASRRLVGAYNEQFF
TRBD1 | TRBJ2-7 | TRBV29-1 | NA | TGCAGCGTGAACAGGGGTCTAGGGTCCTACGAGCAGTACTTC | CSVNRGLGSYEQYF
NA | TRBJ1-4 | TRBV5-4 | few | TGTGCCAGCAGTCACGACACAACTAATGAAAAACTGTTTTTT | CASSHDTTNEKLFF
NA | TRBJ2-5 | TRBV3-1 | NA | TGTGCCAGCACCACAGGGGCCCTTAGCTGGCGTCGAAAGGGGGGGACCCAGTACTTC | CASTTGALSWRRKGGTQYF
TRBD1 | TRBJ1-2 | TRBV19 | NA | TGTGCCAGTAGTCCACTCGGGACAGCTAATGGCTACACCTTC | CASSPLGTANGYTF
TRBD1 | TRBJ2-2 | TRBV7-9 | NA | TGTGCCAGCAGCTTAAAGTGGGGCCGGACAGGGGTCGTAGTGACGAACACCGGGGAGCTGTTTTTT | CASSLKWGRTGVVVTNTGELFF
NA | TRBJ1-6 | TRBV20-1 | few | TGCAGTGCCAGCTCCTATAATTCACCCCTCCACTTT | CSASSYNSPLHF
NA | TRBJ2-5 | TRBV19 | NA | TGTGCCAGTTCCGGACGGGAGTCGGAGACCCAGTACTTC | CASSGRESETQYF
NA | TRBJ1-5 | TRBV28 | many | TGTGCCAGCAGTTCCCAGGGATCGAGCAATCAGCCCCAGCATTTT | CASSSQGSSNQPQHF
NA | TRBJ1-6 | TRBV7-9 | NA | TGTGCCAGCAGCTCCCCAACGCCGAATTCACCCCTCCACTTT | CASSSPTPNSPLHF
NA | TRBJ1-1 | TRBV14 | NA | TGTGCCAGCAGCCAAGGTCTTGACACTGAAGCTTTCTTT | CASSQGLDTEAFF
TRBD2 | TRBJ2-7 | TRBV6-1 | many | TGTGCCAGCAGTCAGCGACTAGCGGGAGTCGAGCAGTACTTC | CASSQRLAGVEQYF
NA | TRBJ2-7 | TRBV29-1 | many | TGCAGCGTTGGTCAAGATGACAGGCGTAAGGGGCAGTACTTC | CSVGQDDRRKGQYF
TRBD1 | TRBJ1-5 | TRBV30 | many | TGTGCCTGGAGTACCCCTGACAGGGTTTGGACGCCCCAGCATTTT | CAWSTPDRVWTPQHF
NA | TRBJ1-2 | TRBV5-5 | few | TGTGCCAGCAGCTTGGTTGGGTTGCAGAGGGCGGGCTACACCTTC | CASSLVGLQRAGYTF
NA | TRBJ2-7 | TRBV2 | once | TGTGCCAGGGGCTACGAGCAGTACTTC | CARGYEQYF
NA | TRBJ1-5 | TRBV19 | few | TGTGCCAGTAGTATGGGCAGAAATCAGCCCCAGCATTTT | CASSMGRNQPQHF
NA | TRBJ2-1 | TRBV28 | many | TGTGCCAGCAGTTCCCTCGTAAAGCCCGGATACAATGAGCAGTTCTTC | CASSSLVKPGYNEQFF
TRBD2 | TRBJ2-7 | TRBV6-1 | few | TGTGCCAGCAGTGTCCGGGGGGTGGGGCGCGAGCAGTACTTC | CASSVRGVGREQYF
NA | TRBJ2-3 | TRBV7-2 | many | TGTGCCAGCAGCTTAAGTGCCACCACAGATACGCAGTATTTT | CASSLSATTDTQYF
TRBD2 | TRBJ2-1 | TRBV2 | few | TGTTCAAGCCCGGGGGGATCTAATGAGCAGTTCTTC | CSSPGGSNEQFF
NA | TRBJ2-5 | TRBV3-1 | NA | TGTGCCAGCAGCCAAGTTCGTGGACAGAAGACCCAGTACTTC | CASSQVRGQKTQYF
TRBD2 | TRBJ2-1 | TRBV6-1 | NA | TGTGCCAGCAGCCTAAACAGCGGGGTGGCCTACAATGAGCAGTTCTTC | CASSLNSGVAYNEQFF